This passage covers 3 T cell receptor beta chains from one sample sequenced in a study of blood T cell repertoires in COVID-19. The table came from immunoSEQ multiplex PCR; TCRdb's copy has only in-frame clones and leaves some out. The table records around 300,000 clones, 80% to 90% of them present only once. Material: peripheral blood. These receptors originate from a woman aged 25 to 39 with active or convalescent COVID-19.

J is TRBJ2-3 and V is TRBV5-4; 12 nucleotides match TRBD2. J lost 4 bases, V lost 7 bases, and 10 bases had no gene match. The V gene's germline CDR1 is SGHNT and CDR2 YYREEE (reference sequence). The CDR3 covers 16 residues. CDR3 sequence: CASRRTSGGRADTQYF. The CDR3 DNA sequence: TGTGCCAGCCGGAGAACTAGCGGGGGGCGCGCAGATACGCAGTATTTT.

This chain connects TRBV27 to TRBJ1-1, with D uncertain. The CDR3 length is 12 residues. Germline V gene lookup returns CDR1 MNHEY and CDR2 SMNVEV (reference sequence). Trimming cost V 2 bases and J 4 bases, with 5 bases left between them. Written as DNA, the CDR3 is TGTGCCAGCAGTTTAAGAGGCACTGAAGCTTTCTTT. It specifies CASSLRGTEAFF.

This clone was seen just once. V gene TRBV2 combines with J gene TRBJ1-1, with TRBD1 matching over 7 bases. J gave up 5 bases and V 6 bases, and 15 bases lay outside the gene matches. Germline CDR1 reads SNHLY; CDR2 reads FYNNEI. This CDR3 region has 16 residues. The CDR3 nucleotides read TGTGCCAGCAGAGATCCCGACAGGGCTCGACGGACTGAAGCTTTCTTT. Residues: CASRDPDRARRTEAFF.